This T cell receptor beta chain was found in a study of cytomegalovirus exposure and HLA in healthy donors. Study-wide results and limits: TCR beta chains numbering 164 were designated cytomegalovirus-associated.

With regard to this clone: What it recognizes is unknown.

PCR employed 60 Vbeta and 13 Jbeta primers. Sequenced by immunoSEQ multiplex PCR; TCRdb stores in-frame clones only, minus some. The data hold some 160,000 clones, with roughly 82% observed a single time. Trimming left V 4 bases short and J 11 bases short, with 20 bases between. This CDR3 is 13 amino acids long. Germline loops: CDR1 GTSNPN, CDR2 SVGIG (reference sequence). This chain joins TRBV30 and TRBJ1-1; no reliable D call. The TCR originated in a man aged 50 to 60 in good health and CMV-seropositive. Sequencing was performed on PBMCs. CDR3 nucleotide sequence: TGTGCCTGGATTATTTTGGGAGGCTCGGAGGCTTTCTTT. It translates to CAWIILGGSEAFF.